This T cell receptor (beta chain) was recorded in a study of molecular identifiers for immune sequencing clone quantification. TCRdb processed the PCR reads anew with MiXCR; each CDR3 protein has one entry. The table includes about 320,000 distinct CDR3 sequences, 20% to 25% detected once. This clonotype was found a few times. In germline, CDR1 is LNHNV, CDR2 YYDKDF (reference sequence). CDR3 length equals 17 residues. With V trimmed by 0 bases and J by 2 bases, 4 bases remained unmatched. The chain employs TRBV15 and TRBJ2-3, with TRBD2 matching over 11 bases. The sequence derives from a human donor in good health. Some libraries in this study had Jurkat cell RNA spiked in. Sequencing was done on a sample of naive CD8+ T cells from blood, with Jurkat cell RNA spiked in. Regarding subset: FACS-sorted CD8+CD4-CCR7+CD45RA+ naive T cells. CDR3 in amino acids: CATSRDRTSGPTDTQYF. The CDR3 DNA follows: TGTGCCACCAGCAGAGATCGGACTAGCGGGCCCACAGATACGCAGTATTTT.